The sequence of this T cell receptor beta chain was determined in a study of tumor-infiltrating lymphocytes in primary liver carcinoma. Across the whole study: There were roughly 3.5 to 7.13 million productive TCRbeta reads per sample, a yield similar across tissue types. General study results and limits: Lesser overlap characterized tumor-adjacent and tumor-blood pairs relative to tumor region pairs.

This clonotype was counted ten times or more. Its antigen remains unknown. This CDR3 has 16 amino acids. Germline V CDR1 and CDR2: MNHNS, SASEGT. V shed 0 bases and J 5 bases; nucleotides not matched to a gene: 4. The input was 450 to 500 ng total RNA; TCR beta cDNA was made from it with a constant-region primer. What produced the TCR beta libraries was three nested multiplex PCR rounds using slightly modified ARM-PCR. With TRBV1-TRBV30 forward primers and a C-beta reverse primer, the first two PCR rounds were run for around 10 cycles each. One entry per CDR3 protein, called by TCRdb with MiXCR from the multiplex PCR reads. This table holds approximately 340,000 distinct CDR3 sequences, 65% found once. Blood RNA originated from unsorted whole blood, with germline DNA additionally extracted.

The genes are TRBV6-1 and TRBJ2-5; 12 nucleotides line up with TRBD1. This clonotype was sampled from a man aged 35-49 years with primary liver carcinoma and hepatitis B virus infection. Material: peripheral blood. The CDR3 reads CASSEAGQGARETQYF. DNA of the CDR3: TGTGCCAGCAGTGAAGCGGGACAGGGGGCGCGGGAGACCCAGTACTTC.